The rows below give T cell receptor beta chains drawn from one sample of a study of T-cell memory formation after mild COVID-19. From the 5' RACE reads, TCRdb called clonotypes with MiXCR, one entry per CDR3 protein. The sample carries under 200,000 distinct CDR3 sequences, roughly a third recorded once. The sample comprised PBMCs or a T cell subset sorted from them (not recorded which). The receptors stem from an adult woman who had mild COVID-19 (a few samples of this study predate the infection). Cell type and time point are not known. The CDR3 runs from the conserved cysteine through the conserved F or W. D genes are given only for firm matches. Expanded clones are given a class, and other clones once, few, many or no size at all.

clone size: few
V gene: TRBV4-2
J gene: TRBJ2-2
D gene: .
CDR3 protein: CASSSKPVTGELFF
CDR3 DNA: TGTGCCAGCAGCTCCAAGCCGGTAACCGGGGAGCTGTTTTTT

clone size: .
V gene: TRBV11-2
J gene: TRBJ2-1
D gene: TRBD1
CDR3 protein: CASSVGQGPYNEQFF
CDR3 DNA: TGTGCCAGCAGCGTGGGACAGGGACCTTACAATGAGCAGTTCTTC

clone size: few
V gene: TRBV29-1
J gene: TRBJ2-1
D gene: TRBD2
CDR3 protein: CSDRSGGGYNEQFF
CDR3 DNA: TGCAGCGACCGGTCCGGGGGAGGGTACAATGAGCAGTTCTTC

clone size: .
V gene: TRBV7-3
J gene: TRBJ2-3
D gene: .
CDR3 protein: CASSTGGNTDTQYF
CDR3 DNA: TGTGCCAGCAGCACCGGTGGGAACACAGATACGCAGTATTTT

clone size: .
V gene: TRBV18
J gene: TRBJ2-5
D gene: .
CDR3 protein: CASSETGRGETQYF
CDR3 DNA: TGTGCCAGCTCAGAGACAGGGAGGGGAGAGACCCAGTACTTC

clone size: .
V gene: TRBV7-8
J gene: TRBJ2-2
D gene: .
CDR3 protein: CASSSPGSLRGELFF
CDR3 DNA: TGTGCCAGCAGCTCACCTGGGTCGCTTAGGGGGGAGCTGTTTTTT

clone size: .
V gene: TRBV29-1
J gene: TRBJ1-5
D gene: TRBD1
CDR3 protein: CSAGQGRNQPQHF
CDR3 DNA: TGCAGCGCTGGACAGGGGCGGAATCAGCCCCAGCATTTT

clone size: many
V gene: TRBV12-3/TRBV12-4
J gene: TRBJ2-1
D gene: TRBD2
CDR3 protein: CASRRAGGPGNEQFF
CDR3 DNA: TGTGCCAGCAGGCGAGCGGGGGGGCCTGGGAATGAGCAGTTCTTC

clone size: .
V gene: TRBV12-3/TRBV12-4
J gene: TRBJ2-1
D gene: .
CDR3 protein: CATRPGHEQFF
CDR3 DNA: TGTGCCACCAGACCGGGGCATGAGCAGTTCTTC

clone size: few
V gene: TRBV29-1
J gene: TRBJ2-3
D gene: .
CDR3 protein: CSAVTGRTDTQYF
CDR3 DNA: TGCAGCGCCGTGACAGGCCGCACAGATACGCAGTATTTT

clone size: .
V gene: TRBV4-1
J gene: TRBJ2-2
D gene: .
CDR3 protein: CASTDRNTGELFF
CDR3 DNA: TGCGCCAGCACGGACAGGAACACCGGGGAGCTGTTTTTT

clone size: .
V gene: TRBV6-1
J gene: TRBJ2-3
D gene: .
CDR3 protein: CASSEARLSTDTQYF
CDR3 DNA: TGTGCCAGCAGTGAAGCGCGGCTCAGCACAGATACGCAGTATTTT

clone size: .
V gene: TRBV7-3
J gene: TRBJ2-5
D gene: TRBD2
CDR3 protein: CASSTGLAGIQETQYF
CDR3 DNA: TGTGCCAGCAGCACAGGACTAGCGGGGATCCAAGAGACCCAGTACTTC

clone size: few
V gene: TRBV7-2
J gene: TRBJ2-7
D gene: .
CDR3 protein: CASSFTLNYEQYF
CDR3 DNA: TGTGCCAGCAGCTTTACTCTCAACTACGAGCAGTACTTC

clone size: few
V gene: TRBV5-1
J gene: TRBJ2-7
D gene: TRBD1
CDR3 protein: CASSLEAGQGAYYEQYF
CDR3 DNA: TGCGCCAGCAGCTTGGAGGCCGGACAGGGGGCCTACTACGAGCAGTACTTC

clone size: .
V gene: TRBV12-3/TRBV12-4
J gene: TRBJ1-5
D gene: .
CDR3 protein: CASTEGGSNQPQHF
CDR3 DNA: TGTGCCAGCACCGAAGGAGGGAGCAATCAGCCCCAGCATTTT

clone size: few
V gene: TRBV7-2
J gene: TRBJ2-5
D gene: .
CDR3 protein: CASSIDVGAQYF
CDR3 DNA: TGTGCCAGCAGCATCGACGTGGGGGCCCAGTACTTC

clone size: .
V gene: TRBV6-5
J gene: TRBJ2-1
D gene: TRBD2
CDR3 protein: CASSALAGSSYNEQFF
CDR3 DNA: TGTGCCAGCAGTGCCCTAGCGGGAAGCTCCTACAATGAGCAGTTCTTC

clone size: .
V gene: TRBV24-1
J gene: TRBJ2-3
D gene: .
CDR3 protein: CATSDSGMRSGDTQYF
CDR3 DNA: TGTGCCACCAGTGATTCAGGGATGCGGAGTGGAGATACGCAGTATTTT

clone size: few
V gene: TRBV18
J gene: TRBJ2-1
D gene: .
CDR3 protein: CASSVGFRSEQFF
CDR3 DNA: TGTGCCAGCTCCGTCGGATTCCGGTCTGAGCAGTTCTTC

clone size: once
V gene: TRBV20-1
J gene: TRBJ1-2
D gene: TRBD1
CDR3 protein: CSASLQGAAGYGYTF
CDR3 DNA: TGCAGTGCTAGCCTACAGGGGGCCGCGGGCTATGGCTACACCTTC

clone size: .
V gene: TRBV29-1
J gene: TRBJ2-2
D gene: .
CDR3 protein: CSVGGGTGELFF
CDR3 DNA: TGCAGCGTTGGAGGGGGCACCGGGGAGCTGTTTTTT

clone size: .
V gene: TRBV5-1
J gene: TRBJ2-7
D gene: TRBD1
CDR3 protein: CASSPTPGQGNEQYF
CDR3 DNA: TGCGCCAGCAGCCCAACACCGGGACAGGGTAATGAGCAGTACTTC

clone size: .
V gene: TRBV7-2
J gene: TRBJ2-3
D gene: .
CDR3 protein: CASIHRTGITDTQYF
CDR3 DNA: TGTGCCAGCATCCACCGTACAGGGATCACAGATACGCAGTATTTT

clone size: many
V gene: TRBV2
J gene: TRBJ2-7
D gene: TRBD1
CDR3 protein: CASSEVDRGQSSYEQYF
CDR3 DNA: TGTGCCAGCAGTGAAGTCGACAGGGGTCAAAGCTCCTACGAGCAGTACTTC

clone size: .
V gene: TRBV20-1
J gene: TRBJ2-7
D gene: TRBD2
CDR3 protein: CSARDQGGEQYF
CDR3 DNA: TGCAGTGCTAGGGACCAGGGAGGGGAGCAGTACTTC

clone size: .
V gene: TRBV24-1
J gene: TRBJ2-3
D gene: .
CDR3 protein: CATSDTGVSSDTQYF
CDR3 DNA: TGTGCCACCAGTGACACGGGAGTGTCTTCAGATACGCAGTATTTT

clone size: .
V gene: TRBV7-7
J gene: TRBJ2-2
D gene: TRBD1
CDR3 protein: CASSPGTGTNTGELFF
CDR3 DNA: TGTGCTAGCAGCCCGGGGACAGGGACGAACACCGGGGAGCTGTTTTTT

clone size: .
V gene: TRBV7-8
J gene: TRBJ2-1
D gene: .
CDR3 protein: CASRLTGGSYNEQFF
CDR3 DNA: TGTGCCAGCAGGCTGACCGGGGGCTCCTACAATGAGCAGTTCTTC

clone size: .
V gene: TRBV12-3/TRBV12-4
J gene: TRBJ2-1
D gene: .
CDR3 protein: CASSFGVGNNEQFF
CDR3 DNA: TGTGCCAGCAGTTTTGGGGTCGGGAACAATGAGCAGTTCTTC

clone size: .
V gene: TRBV12-3/TRBV12-4
J gene: TRBJ2-3
D gene: TRBD2
CDR3 protein: CASCWGGGLASEQYF
CDR3 DNA: TGTGCCAGCTGTTGGGGTGGTGGACTAGCTTCCGAGCAGTATTTT

clone size: few
V gene: TRBV7-2
J gene: TRBJ2-3
D gene: .
CDR3 protein: CASSAQNPLADTQYF
CDR3 DNA: TGTGCCAGCAGCGCGCAAAACCCGCTAGCAGATACGCAGTATTTT

clone size: few
V gene: TRBV4-1
J gene: TRBJ2-1
D gene: .
CDR3 protein: CASSQGVAQVSYNEQFF
CDR3 DNA: TGCGCCAGCAGCCAAGGTGTGGCGCAAGTCTCCTACAATGAGCAGTTCTTC

clone size: few
V gene: TRBV6-2/TRBV6-3
J gene: TRBJ2-1
D gene: TRBD2
CDR3 protein: CASSLGLAGGSGNEQFF
CDR3 DNA: TGTGCCAGCAGTCTCGGACTAGCGGGAGGGTCAGGCAATGAGCAGTTCTTC

clone size: once
V gene: TRBV20-1
J gene: TRBJ2-3
D gene: TRBD2
CDR3 protein: CSAFEPAGGNPDTQYF
CDR3 DNA: TGCAGTGCTTTCGAACCAGCGGGAGGGAACCCAGATACGCAGTATTTT

clone size: .
V gene: TRBV12-3/TRBV12-4
J gene: TRBJ2-6
D gene: .
CDR3 protein: CASRNRAGANVLTF
CDR3 DNA: TGTGCCAGCAGGAACAGGGCTGGGGCCAACGTCCTGACTTTC

clone size: few
V gene: TRBV9
J gene: TRBJ2-1
D gene: .
CDR3 protein: CASSVGGVPDEQFF
CDR3 DNA: TGTGCCAGCAGCGTAGGGGGGGTCCCCGATGAGCAGTTCTTC

clone size: few
V gene: TRBV28
J gene: TRBJ2-1
D gene: TRBD1
CDR3 protein: CASSLGGTGGVEQFF
CDR3 DNA: TGTGCCAGCAGCTTAGGAGGGACAGGGGGAGTCGAGCAGTTCTTC

clone size: .
V gene: TRBV5-1
J gene: TRBJ2-2
D gene: .
CDR3 protein: CASSSSAGELFF
CDR3 DNA: TGCGCCAGCAGCTCCAGCGCCGGGGAGCTGTTTTTT

clone size: .
V gene: TRBV4-3
J gene: TRBJ1-1
D gene: .
CDR3 protein: CASSRKTVNTEAFF
CDR3 DNA: TGCGCCAGCAGCCGGAAGACGGTGAACACTGAAGCTTTCTTT

clone size: once
V gene: TRBV7-8
J gene: TRBJ2-7
D gene: TRBD2
CDR3 protein: CASSLGFGTSGLYEQYF
CDR3 DNA: TGTGCCAGCAGCTTAGGGTTCGGGACTAGCGGGTTATACGAGCAGTACTTC

clone size: .
V gene: TRBV12-3/TRBV12-4
J gene: TRBJ1-1
D gene: .
CDR3 protein: CASSSRRTNTEAFF
CDR3 DNA: TGTGCCAGCAGTTCCCGCCGGACAAACACTGAAGCTTTCTTT

clone size: .
V gene: TRBV20-1
J gene: TRBJ2-3
D gene: .
CDR3 protein: CSAQSPSGAQYF
CDR3 DNA: TGCAGTGCCCAGAGTCCGTCGGGAGCGCAGTATTTT

clone size: .
V gene: TRBV13
J gene: TRBJ1-1
D gene: .
CDR3 protein: CASSLRTSGNTEAFF
CDR3 DNA: TGTGCCAGCAGCTTAAGGACAAGCGGGAACACTGAAGCTTTCTTT

clone size: .
V gene: TRBV6-1
J gene: TRBJ2-7
D gene: .
CDR3 protein: CASSPSTVSYEQYF
CDR3 DNA: TGTGCCAGCAGTCCTTCGACGGTCTCCTACGAGCAGTACTTC

clone size: few
V gene: TRBV5-1
J gene: TRBJ2-3
D gene: .
CDR3 protein: CASSLAPWTTDTQYF
CDR3 DNA: TGCGCCAGCAGCTTGGCCCCTTGGACCACAGATACGCAGTATTTT